This passage covers 26 T cell receptor beta chains from one sample sequenced in a study of cytomegalovirus exposure and HLA in healthy donors (dated by TCRdb to the late 2010s). Receptor libraries were prepared by the immunoSEQ multiplex PCR assay. A mixture of 60 forward primers for TCR Vbeta segments and 13 reverse primers for TCR Jbeta segments was used in the multiplex PCR. As stored in TCRdb, this immuneACCESS dataset retains in-frame rearrangements with V and J assigned. A fraction of the clones does not appear; measured against another copy, unresolved V genes explain less than half of the discrepancy, and the remainder lacks a known reason. The sample table shows about 110,000 clones, and more than 65% are seen once. The ten most abundant clones make up around 2.1% of the sample. Material for sequencing was PBMCs. The receptors derive from a young man in good health and CMV-seronegative.

At least ten counts were recorded for this clone. V usage is TRBV6-5 and J usage is TRBJ2-1; possibly TRBD1 for D (6 bases). The germline gives CDR1 MNHEY, CDR2 SVGAGI. This CDR3 comprises 14 residues. V was cut by 8 bases and J by 6 bases, with 17 bases left in between. The DNA for the CDR3 is TGTGCCAGCTCCCGGCAGGGGATAGGCAATGAGCAGTTCTTC. Translation gives CASSRQGIGNEQFF.

The J gene is TRBJ2-5, the V gene TRBV4-2; 7 bases match TRBD1. V shed 4 bases, J shed 2 bases, and the junction held 1 base outside the gene matches. The CDR3 sequence is 13 residues long. CDR1 LGHNA and CDR2 YNFKEQ come from the germline V gene. The CDR3 DNA is TGTGCCAGCAGCCTGGGACAGCAAGAGACCCAGTACTTC. The encoded protein is CASSLGQQETQYF.

J is TRBJ2-6 and V is TRBV19; tentative D call: TRBD2 (7 bases). Germline V gene data show CDR1 as LNHDA and CDR2 as SQIVND (reference sequence). The V and J ends lost 6 bases and 0 bases respectively, with 21 bases between them. The CDR3 has 19 residues. CDR3 bases: TGTGCCAGTAGCGGGGAGGGGGATGGACCGAGCTCTGGGGCCAACGTCCTGACTTTC. Encoded protein: CASSGEGDGPSSGANVLTF.

This chain joins TRBV5-1 and TRBJ2-7; 7 bases match TRBD1. Losses at the gene ends were 3 bases for V and 1 base for J; bases not matched to a gene: 4. CDR3 length equals 14 residues. Germline loops: CDR1 SGHRS, CDR2 YFSETQ. The DNA for the CDR3 is TGCGCCAGCAGCTACTGGACAGGATCCTACGAGCAGTACTTC. It specifies CASSYWTGSYEQYF.

The rearrangement links TRBV20-1 to TRBJ2-1; 7 nucleotides match TRBD2. Germline CDR1 and CDR2: DFQATT and SNEGSKA (reference sequence). V gave up 3 bases and J gave up 10 bases; unmatched junction bases: 3. CDR3 length: 11 residues. CDR3 nucleotide sequence: TGCAGTGCTAGGGCTAGCGGAGAGCAGTTCTTC. Its protein product is CSARASGEQFF.

This chain connects TRBV10-1 to TRBJ2-2; 7 bases are a match to TRBD2. J lost 2 bases, V lost 10 bases, and 7 bases had no gene match. The CDR3 contains 14 residues. The germline CDR1 and CDR2 sequences are WNHNN and SYGVQD (reference sequence). This CDR3 reads CANGTTGNTGELFF. CDR3 nucleotides: TGCGCCAACGGGACTACCGGAAACACCGGGGAGCTGTTTTTT.

This clone has more than one count but fewer than ten. The chain has TRBV6-1 and TRBJ2-3; 9 positions match TRBD2. CDR1 is MNHNS and CDR2 is SASEGT in the germline V gene. The CDR3 contains 16 residues. The V gene end was trimmed by 1 base and the J gene end by 3 bases; junction bases not matched to a gene: 5. The CDR3 DNA follows: TGTGCCAGCAGTGAAGAGTGGCTAGCGGGGACAGATACGCAGTATTTT. As protein: CASSEEWLAGTDTQYF.

This clone has just a few counts. The chain is built from TRBV4-1 and TRBJ1-1; D gene uncertain. V gave up 4 bases and J gave up 4 bases, with 25 bases separating them. The germline gives CDR1 MGHRA, CDR2 YSYEKL. This CDR3 comprises 18 residues. The CDR3 region has the DNA TGCGCCAGCAGCCCCACCCGTTTGAGGAAGGGAGAGGGCACTGAAGCTTTCTTT. Translation: CASSPTRLRKGEGTEAFF.

The V and J genes are TRBV5-1 and TRBJ2-1; 11 positions agree with TRBD1. Per the germline V gene, CDR1 is SGHRS and CDR2 is YFSETQ. The CDR3 covers 14 residues. The J segment lost 8 bases and the V segment lost 6 bases, leaving 7 bases of the junction unmatched. Written as DNA, the CDR3 is TGCGCCAGCAACCGGGACAGGGGGGTCGATGAGCAGTTCTTC. Translating gives CASNRDRGVDEQFF.

This clone has a handful of counts. The genes are TRBV4-1 and TRBJ2-2, with 7 nucleotides matching TRBD1. Trimming took 5 bases from V and 1 from J; bases not matched to a gene: 1. The CDR3 is 14 amino acids. The germline gives CDR1 MGHRA, CDR2 YSYEKL. For the CDR3, the DNA is TGCGCCAGCAGCGGACAGGAGAACACCGGGGAGCTGTTTTTT. This codes for CASSGQENTGELFF.

The chain recombines TRBV15 with TRBJ2-1, with TRBD1 as a possible D gene (6 bases). CDR3 length equals 13 residues. V was shortened by 7 bases and J by 4 bases, with 11 bases between the two germline ends. The V gene's germline CDR1 is LNHNV and CDR2 YYDKDF (reference sequence). The CDR3 spells CATMGTNYNEQFF. The CDR3 DNA sequence: TGTGCCACCATGGGGACAAATTACAATGAGCAGTTCTTC.

Only one count was recorded for this clone. The rearrangement links TRBV6-1 to TRBJ2-7; TRBD2 is a possible D gene (6 bases). The V end was cut by 3 bases, the J end by 0 bases, with 12 bases between. From germline, CDR1 is MNHNS and CDR2 SASEGT. The CDR3 consists of 15 residues. CDR3 protein: CASSERSGSSYEQYF. As DNA, the CDR3 is TGTGCCAGCAGTGAGAGATCCGGGAGCTCCTACGAGCAGTACTTC.

The chain is built from TRBV28 and TRBJ1-6, with 11 positions matching TRBD1. The V and J ends lost 3 bases and 7 bases, in that order; junction bases with no gene match: 2. Germline V gene data show CDR1 as MDHEN and CDR2 as SYDVKM. This CDR3 has 15 amino acids. The CDR3: CASSFGTGGNSPLHF. The CDR3 nucleotides read TGTGCCAGCAGTTTCGGGACAGGGGGAAATTCACCCCTCCACTTT.

The chain recombines TRBV6-5 with TRBJ1-5; D remains ambiguous. Trimming shortened V by 6 bases and J by 5 bases, and 8 bases separated the two germline ends. The CDR3 loop spans 12 amino acids. Germline values: CDR1 MNHEY, CDR2 SVGAGI. DNA of the CDR3: TGTGCCAGCAGGAGAGGTGATCAGCCCCAGCATTTT. Amino acids: CASRRGDQPQHF.

The V gene is TRBV4-1, the J gene TRBJ2-5; D might be TRBD1 (6 bases). This CDR3 comprises 13 residues. Germline assignment: CDR1 MGHRA and CDR2 YSYEKL. Trimming removed 4 bases from V and 2 bases from J, with 8 bases in between. Here the CDR3 reads CASSRDKQETQYF. CDR3 DNA: TGCGCCAGCAGCCGGGACAAGCAAGAGACCCAGTACTTC.

The genes are TRBV4-2 and TRBJ1-1; no firm D call. CDR1 is LGHNA, CDR2 YNFKEQ, per germline. Between the trimmed V and J ends, which lost 6 bases and 0 bases, there was a span of 17 bases. The CDR3 spans 16 residues. The CDR3 bases are TGTGCCAGCAGGGGAGACGGCGACCTAATGAACACTGAAGCTTTCTTT. Residues: CASRGDGDLMNTEAFF.

The V and J genes are TRBV7-2 and TRBJ2-2; D not resolved. V gave up 4 bases and J gave up 4 bases, with 13 bases separating them. The CDR3 consists of 15 residues. Germline-derived CDR1 and CDR2 are SGHTA and FQGNSA. CDR3: CASSSHPEVTGELFF. CDR3 bases: TGTGCCAGCAGCTCCCACCCAGAGGTCACCGGGGAGCTGTTTTTT.

The gene calls are TRBV27 and TRBJ1-1, with 7 bases fitting TRBD1. The trim removed 5 bases at V and 6 bases at J, leaving 9 bases unmatched. The V gene's germline CDR1 is MNHEY and CDR2 SMNVEV (reference sequence). This CDR3 has 14 residues. CDR3 in amino acids: CASSLRQGWPEAFF. The CDR3 DNA is TGTGCCAGCAGTCTACGACAGGGATGGCCTGAAGCTTTCTTT.

The V call is TRBV2, the J call TRBJ2-7; 8 nucleotides agree with TRBD1. This CDR3 spans 12 amino acids. J lost 5 bases, V lost 11 bases, and 8 bases had no gene match. CDR1 is SNHLY and CDR2 is FYNNEI in the germline V gene. The CDR3 region is CASQGASDEQYF. In DNA form, the CDR3 reads TGTGCCTCTCAGGGGGCTTCCGACGAGCAGTACTTC. The full variable domain, completed using reference TRBV2 and TRBJ2-7, is EPEVTQTPSHQVTQMGQEVILRCVPISNHLYFYWYRQILGQKVEFLVSFYNNEISEKSEIFDDQFSVERPDGSNFTLKIRSTKLEDSAMYFCASQGASDEQYFGPGTRLTVT.

V and J are TRBV2 and TRBJ2-7, with TRBD2 matching 7 bases. The CDR3 is 15 residues long. V lost 4 bases to trimming and J lost 0 bases; unmatched junction nucleotides: 6. The germline gives CDR1 SNHLY, CDR2 FYNNEI. In DNA, the CDR3 is TGTGCCAGCAGTGGCGGGCTAGCGGCCTCCTACGAGCAGTACTTC. Encoded protein: CASSGGLAASYEQYF.

In nucleotides, the CDR3 is TGTGCCAGCAGCCAAAGGACAGCCAAGGGTTCACCCCTCCACTTT. This encodes CASSQRTAKGSPLHF. This chain joins TRBV7-2 and TRBJ1-6, with D possibly TRBD1 on 6 matching bases. The CDR3 loop spans 15 amino acids. The germline V and J ends were trimmed by 5 bases and 9 bases, with 17 bases remaining between them. The V gene's germline CDR1 is SGHTA and CDR2 FQGNSA.

The V call is TRBV2, the J call TRBJ1-2; 8 bases align to TRBD1. Per germline, CDR1 SNHLY and CDR2 FYNNEI. This CDR3 has 14 amino acids. Trimming took 0 bases from V and 6 from J; bases not matched to a gene: 3. CDR3 loop: CASSEATGDDGYTF. The CDR3 DNA reads TGTGCCAGCAGTGAAGCGACAGGGGATGATGGCTACACCTTC.

The genes are TRBV27 and TRBJ1-2; no reliable D call. The CDR3 spans 14 residues. V was pared by 6 bases and J by 1 base, with 12 bases between. The germline V gene encodes CDR1 MNHEY and CDR2 SMNVEV (reference sequence). CDR3 in amino acids: CASRNAGINYGYTF. The CDR3 DNA reads TGTGCCAGCAGGAATGCGGGGATTAACTATGGCTACACCTTC.

This clone was found a few times. This sequence joins TRBV27 and TRBJ2-7, with D possibly being TRBD2 (6 bases). V was pared by 4 bases and J by 2 bases, with 15 bases between. Germline V CDR1 and CDR2: MNHEY, SMNVEV (reference sequence). This CDR3 spans 15 amino acids. CDR3 amino acids: CASSSPAGSTYEQYF. The DNA of the CDR3 is TGTGCCAGCAGTTCTCCCGCGGGGTCTACCTACGAGCAGTACTTC.

The chain couples TRBV19 to TRBJ2-7; 14 bases are shared with TRBD2. The length of the CDR3 is 14 residues. Germline trimming cut 8 bases from V and 5 bases from J; bases unmatched to any gene: 5. Germline V gene data show CDR1 as LNHDA and CDR2 as SQIVND (reference sequence). This CDR3 is CASRLAGGPNEQYF. In nucleotides, the CDR3 is TGTGCCAGTCGACTAGCGGGGGGGCCCAACGAGCAGTACTTC. Looking up the rest from reference TRBV19 and TRBJ2-7 gives the full variable domain: DGGITQSPKYLFRKEGQNVTLSCEQNLNHDAMYWYRQDPGQGLRLIYYSQIVNDFQKGDIAEGYSVSREKKESFPLTVTSAQKNPTAFYLCASRLAGGPNEQYFGPGTRLTVT.

The chain is built from TRBV5-4 and TRBJ1-2; no firm D call. The CDR3 runs to 13 residues. From germline, CDR1 is SGHNT and CDR2 YYREEE (reference sequence). V dropped 0 bases and J dropped 0 bases, with 3 bases sitting between them. The CDR3 here is CASSLDTNYGYTF. The CDR3 DNA sequence: TGTGCCAGCAGCTTGGACACTAACTATGGCTACACCTTC.